This TCR beta chain was captured by sequencing in a study of T cells in Graves' hyperthyroidism and ophthalmopathy. Study as a whole: Peripheral blood sampling occurred at initial diagnosis, before any treatment. Overall study results and limits: Using 13 V-J features, a model discriminated ophthalmopathy from stable hyperthyroidism.

RNA transcripts served as the template for amplifying TCR beta CDR3 regions. HTBI primers drove first-round RT-PCR of the TCR CDR3. MiXCR, applied by TCRdb to the multiplex PCR reads, yields one record per CDR3 protein. The data show over 700,000 distinct CDR3 sequences, about 17% seen once. At first hyperthyroidism diagnosis, before any ophthalmopathy symptoms, the blood sample was collected. The V gene lost 5 bases and the J gene lost 6 bases, with 14 bases spanning the gap. CDR1 and CDR2 from the germline V gene are SGHAT and FQNNGV. This CDR3 contains 14 residues. This clonotype showed up many times. Its specificity is unknown.

The TCR was taken from a woman between 50 and 59 years old with Graves' hyperthyroidism that later progressed to Graves' ophthalmopathy. V usage is TRBV11-2 and J usage is TRBJ2-1; D may be TRBD2 (6 bases). Sequencing was done on a sample of blood. CDR3 in DNA: TGTGCCAGCAGCCTGGGAGGTCCAGGCAATGAGCAGTTCTTC. This gives the protein CASSLGGPGNEQFF.